This paragraph reports one T cell receptor beta chain. Its antigen remains unidentified. This could be a read error, since a much larger clone is one nucleotide away. The data belong to a study of human T cells and chemical hapten exposure (dated by TCRdb to the early 2020s). For the wider study: For sensitization, 2% DPC in acetone was applied to an approximately 2 cm by approximately 2 cm area of upper inner arm skin. Blood samples were taken from patients before sensitization (week 0) and then at 2, 6 and about 24 weeks after DPC sensitization. The study tracked peripheral blood TCR repertoire changes in vivo during primary and secondary sensitization to the hapten diphenylcyclopropenone (DPC) in alopecia patients. Weekly therapeutic DPC doses were additionally applied to the scalp of patients throughout the approximately 25-week study period. The patient cohort, mostly female, included alopecia areata with under or over 50% scalp involvement, alopecia totalis and alopecia universalis. Libraries were pooled for sequencing, and per-sample TCR yields varied mainly because of small differences in library volumes within the pool. Blood for TCR sequencing was provided by twenty-nine alopecia patients at one to four time points (pre-sensitization, 2, 6 and 24 weeks). Patch tests used Finn chambers with 0.01% DPC on the upper back, scored after 6 days by International Contact Dermatitis Research Group standards. Paper-wide results and their limitations: Because all patients had alopecia, a presumed autoimmune disease, the immune response of the patients might differ from that of healthy individuals. Patch test score was positively correlated with the number of PT1 expanded TCRs, with significance at thresholds 8, 16 and 32 but not at 4. The number of TCRs above 1 in 1000 frequency did not change with DPC sensitization; there was no evidence of global repertoire structure alterations. Repeated subsampling changed both the strength of the expansion versus patch-test correlation and the threshold at which the correlation became significant. Expanded TCRs formed significantly more large CDR3 similarity clusters than pre-sensitization or healthy control sets, consistent with antigen-driven responses.

The CDR3 holds 15 amino acids from the cysteine to the phenylalanine. The entry retains the CDR3 DNA only, 45 bases that are in frame from base 1. V is clipped by 0 bases and J by 1 base, and the sequence between their germline boundaries is 9 bases long. Taken from the germline V gene (reference sequence), the CDR1 and CDR2 loops are SGHNT and YYREEE. Taken with the paper, the label for time point translates to: patch test 1, 2 weeks after DPC sensitization. Taken with the paper, the label for treatment or condition translates to: therapeutic diphenylcyclopropenone sensitization with weekly scalp DPC. At each patch-test visit, blood was drawn before the patch test was applied. Eligible patients were aged 18 to 70, diagnosed with alopecia, deemed suitable for DPC therapy, and excluded if pregnant. Total RNA was extracted from unfractionated whole blood collected in Tempus Blood RNA tubes. The library came from RACE. Sequencing was carried out with a NextSeq 500. During library preparation, unique molecular identifiers were attached to individual cDNA molecules so that TCRs could be counted quantitatively and reproducibly. From each blood RNA sample, both TCR alpha and TCR beta chains were sequenced. Turning to the authors' computational methods: A median of roughly 100,000 TCRs per sample was observed, with a range of roughly 23,224 to 700,000. V, J and CDR3 annotation of the TCR reads was carried out using the Decombinator software suite. Every sample was subsampled to the same number of TCRs (28,000) for the PS versus PT1 abundance plots. Expanded TCRs were defined as absent before sensitization and observed at least eight times at the 2-week time point. TCRdb handled the public reads itself, with Q25 trimming in fastp and clone calling in MiXCR, and kept productive beta chains. CDR3 protein sequences are deduplicated, and each keeps its most common genes and DNA. The authors' filters were not applied to this entry. Recorded for this sample are approximately 74,000 distinct CDR3 sequences; 25% to 40% of them occurred a single time. Jointly, the top ten make up nearly 9% of the sample.

This clonotype originated in a man between 35 and 55 years old with alopecia areata. Some clones in this sample may be carry-over from other donors' samples. The material sequenced was whole blood, taken in connection with sensitization to the hapten diphenylcyclopropenone (DPC). The sequence links TRBV5-4 to TRBJ2-3; the D gene is perhaps TRBD2, on 5 matching bases. Here the CDR3 is given as CASSLESGRTDTQYF. The DNA is as follows: TGTGCCAGCAGCTTGGAAAGCGGACGCACAGATACGCAGTATTTT. With the portions outside the CDR3 filled from the reference TRBV5-4 and TRBJ2-3 genes, the complete variable region becomes ETGVTQSPTHLIKTRGQQVTLRCSSQSGHNTVSWYQQALGQGPQFIFQYYREEENGRGNFPPRFSGLQFPNYSSELNVNALELDDSALYLCASSLESGRTDTQYFGPGTRLTVL.